The 3 T cell receptor beta chains below were found in one sample sequenced in a study of T cells in Graves' hyperthyroidism and ophthalmopathy. RNA transcripts were the template for amplifying TCR beta CDR3 regions. TCR CDR3 regions were first amplified by RT-PCR with HTBI primers. One entry per CDR3 protein, called by TCRdb with MiXCR from the multiplex PCR reads. The sample records 330,000 or so distinct CDR3 sequences, roughly a fifth being singletons. The sample consisted of blood. These receptors came from a man between 45 and 60 years old with Graves' ophthalmopathy.

The rearrangement links TRBV9 to TRBJ1-6; no reliable D call. V was trimmed by 0 bases and J by 6 bases, leaving 4 bases between them. This CDR3 is built from 13 residues. The germline gives CDR1 SGDLS, CDR2 YYNGEE. CDR3 DNA sequence: TGTGCCAGCAGCGTAGGGAGTAATTCACCCCTCCACTTT. Its protein product is CASSVGSNSPLHF. The complete variable domain, with remaining parts taken from reference TRBV9 and TRBJ1-6, reads DSGVTQTPKHLITATGQRVTLRCSPRSGDLSVYWYQQSLDQGLQFLIQYYNGEERAKGNILERFSAQQFPDLHSELNLSSLELGDSALYFCASSVGSNSPLHFGNGTRLTVT.

The chain has TRBV12-3 or TRBV12-4 and TRBJ2-2; 15 bases are shared with TRBD2. J was trimmed by 7 bases and V by 7 bases; bases with no gene match: 4. This CDR3 is 15 amino acids long. The CDR3 coding sequence is TGTGCCAGCACCCTGGGACTAGCGGGAGGCGGGGAGCTGTTTTTT. Amino acid sequence: CASTLGLAGGGELFF.

This clonotype was observed at least ten times. The V and J genes are TRBV20-1 and TRBJ1-1; no reliable D call. The germline V gene has CDR1 DFQATT and CDR2 SNEGSKA (reference sequence). Trimming stripped 6 bases from V and 5 bases from J, with 22 bases between. CDR3 length: 15 residues. In DNA form, the CDR3 reads TGCAGTGCCGAAGGCTCACGGACCCTAGGAACTGAAGCTTTCTTT. It is translated as CSAEGSRTLGTEAFF.